This TCR beta chain was sequenced during a study of T cell responses to AZD1222 COVID-19 vaccine. Study-level findings and limits: Only five or six people who got AZD1222 tested seropositive at baseline. Of spike-specific TCRs, nearly half reportedly target regions left unmutated in variants. It should be noted that donors were predominantly white British and more often female, and clonal diversity was possibly underestimated.

Clones were sequenced by immunoSEQ multiplex PCR, and TCRdb holds only the in-frame ones, with some missing. The data show over 25,000 clones, about 77% seen once. About this clone itself: Its target is unknown.

This sample comprised peripheral blood, obtained on day 0 of AZD1222 vaccination. The TCR comes from an adult in good health.

The CDR3 DNA sequence: TGCGCCAGCAGCTTGGAAGGGGCAAAAACTGAAGCTTTCTTT. Translated: CASSLEGAKTEAFF. V usage is TRBV5-1 and J usage is TRBJ1-1, with TRBD1 as a possible D gene (5 bases). In germline, CDR1 is SGHRS, CDR2 YFSETQ. Trimming removed 0 bases from V and 5 bases from J, with 11 bases in between. The CDR3 consists of 14 residues.